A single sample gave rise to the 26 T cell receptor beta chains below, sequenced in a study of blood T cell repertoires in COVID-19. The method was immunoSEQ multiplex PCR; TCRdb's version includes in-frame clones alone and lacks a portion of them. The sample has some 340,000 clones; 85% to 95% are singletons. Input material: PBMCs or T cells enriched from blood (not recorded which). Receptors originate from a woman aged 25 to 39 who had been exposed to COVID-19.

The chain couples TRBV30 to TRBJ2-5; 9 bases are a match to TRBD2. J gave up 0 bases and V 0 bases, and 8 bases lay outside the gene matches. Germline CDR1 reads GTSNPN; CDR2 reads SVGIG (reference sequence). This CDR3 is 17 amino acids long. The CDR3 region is CAWSVRRSGGYQETQYF. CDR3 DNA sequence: TGTGCCTGGAGTGTACGTAGGAGCGGGGGGTACCAAGAGACCCAGTACTTC.

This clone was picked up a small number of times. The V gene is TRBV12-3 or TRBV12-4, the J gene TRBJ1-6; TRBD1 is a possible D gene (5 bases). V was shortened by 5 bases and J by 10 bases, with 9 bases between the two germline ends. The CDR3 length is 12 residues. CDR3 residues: CASSPAGSPLHF. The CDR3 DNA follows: TGTGCCAGCAGTCCGGCAGGGTCACCCCTCCACTTT.

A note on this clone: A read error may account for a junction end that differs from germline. The CDR3 coding sequence is TGTGCCAGCAGTCATCAGAACAGTGAAGCTTTCTTT. Its protein product is CASSHQNSEAFF. This sequence joins TRBV11-2 and TRBJ1-1, with D unclear. Germline CDR1 reads SGHAT; CDR2 reads FQNNGV. The CDR3 covers 12 residues.

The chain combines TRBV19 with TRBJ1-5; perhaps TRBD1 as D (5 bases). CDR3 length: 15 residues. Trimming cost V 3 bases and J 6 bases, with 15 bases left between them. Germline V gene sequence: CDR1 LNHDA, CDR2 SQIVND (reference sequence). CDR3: CASSIGRGSFQPQHF. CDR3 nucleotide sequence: TGTGCCAGTAGTATTGGGAGGGGTTCGTTTCAGCCCCAGCATTTT.

For the CDR3, the DNA is TGTGCCAGCAGCTTAGCCATGGAGAGGACTGAAGCTTTCTTT. Translating gives CASSLAMERTEAFF. The chain couples TRBV7-9 to TRBJ1-1; D ambiguous. Germline CDR1 SEHNR, CDR2 FQNEAQ (reference sequence). V was trimmed by 0 bases and J by 5 bases, leaving 10 bases between them. The CDR3 contains 14 residues.

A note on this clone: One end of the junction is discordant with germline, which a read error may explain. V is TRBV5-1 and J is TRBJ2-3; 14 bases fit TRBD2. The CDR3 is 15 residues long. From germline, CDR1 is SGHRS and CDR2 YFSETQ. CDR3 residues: CASSPMGLAGARLDF. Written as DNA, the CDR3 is TGCGCCAGCAGCCCCATGGGACTAGCGGGGGCGCGGTTGGATTTT.

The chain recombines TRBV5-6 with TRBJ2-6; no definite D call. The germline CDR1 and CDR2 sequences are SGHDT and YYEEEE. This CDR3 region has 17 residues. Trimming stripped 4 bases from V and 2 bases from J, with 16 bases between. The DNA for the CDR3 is TGTGCCAGCAGCCCACGGCTTTTAGGAGCTGGGGCCAACGTCCTGACTTTC. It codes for CASSPRLLGAGANVLTF.

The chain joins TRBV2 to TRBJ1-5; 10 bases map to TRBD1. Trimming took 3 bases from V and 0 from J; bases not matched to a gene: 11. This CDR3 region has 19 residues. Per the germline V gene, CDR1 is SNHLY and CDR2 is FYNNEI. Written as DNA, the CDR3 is TGTGCCAGCAGTGATCCGGGACAGGGGCCCCCCCTTAGCAATCAGCCCCAGCATTTT. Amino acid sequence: CASSDPGQGPPLSNQPQHF. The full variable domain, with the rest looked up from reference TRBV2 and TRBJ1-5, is EPEVTQTPSHQVTQMGQEVILRCVPISNHLYFYWYRQILGQKVEFLVSFYNNEISEKSEIFDDQFSVERPDGSNFTLKIRSTKLEDSAMYFCASSDPGQGPPLSNQPQHFGDGTRLSIL.

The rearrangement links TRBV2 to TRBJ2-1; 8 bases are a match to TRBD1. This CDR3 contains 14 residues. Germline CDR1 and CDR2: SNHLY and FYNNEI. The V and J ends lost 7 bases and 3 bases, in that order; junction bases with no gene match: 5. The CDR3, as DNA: TGTGCCAGCACCAACGGACAGGGCTACAATGAGCAGTTCTTC. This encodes CASTNGQGYNEQFF.

The CDR3 bases are TGTGCCAGCAGCTTGGTTAGGACAGGGGGCTCCTACGAGCAGTACTTC. This codes for CASSLVRTGGSYEQYF. The chain recombines TRBV5-4 with TRBJ2-7, with 10 bases matching TRBD1. Germline-derived CDR1 and CDR2 are SGHNT and YYREEE (reference sequence). J was trimmed by 0 bases and V by 0 bases; bases with no gene match: 3. This CDR3 contains 16 residues.

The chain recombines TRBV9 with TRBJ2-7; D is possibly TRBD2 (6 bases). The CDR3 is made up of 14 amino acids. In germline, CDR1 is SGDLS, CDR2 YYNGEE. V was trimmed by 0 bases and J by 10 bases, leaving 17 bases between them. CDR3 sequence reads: CASSVGSGEPPQYF. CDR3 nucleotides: TGTGCCAGCAGCGTAGGTAGCGGCGAGCCCCCACAGTACTTC.

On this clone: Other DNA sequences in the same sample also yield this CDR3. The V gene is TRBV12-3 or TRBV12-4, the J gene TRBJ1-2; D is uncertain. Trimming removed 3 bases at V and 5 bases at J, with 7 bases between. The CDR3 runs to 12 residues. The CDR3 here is CASSLRVYGYTF. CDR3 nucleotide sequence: TGTGCCAGCAGTTTGAGGGTTTATGGCTACACCTTC.

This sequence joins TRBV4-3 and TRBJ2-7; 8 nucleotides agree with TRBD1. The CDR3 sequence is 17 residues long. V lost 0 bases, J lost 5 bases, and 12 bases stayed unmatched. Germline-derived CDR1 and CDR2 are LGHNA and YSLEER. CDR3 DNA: TGCGCCAGCAGCCAAGATTTTGTAGGCAGGGGGCGAAACGAGCAGTACTTC. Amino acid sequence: CASSQDFVGRGRNEQYF.

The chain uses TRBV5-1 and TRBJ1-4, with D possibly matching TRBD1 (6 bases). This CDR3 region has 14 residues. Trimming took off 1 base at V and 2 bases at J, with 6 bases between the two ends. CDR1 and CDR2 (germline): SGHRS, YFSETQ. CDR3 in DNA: TGCGCCAGCAGCTTGACAGGGACTAATGAAAAACTGTTTTTT. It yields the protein CASSLTGTNEKLFF. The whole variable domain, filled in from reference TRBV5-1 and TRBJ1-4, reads KAGVTQTPRYLIKTRGQQVTLSCSPISGHRSVSWYQQTPGQGLQFLFEYFSETQRNKGNFPGRFSGRQFSNSRSEMNVSTLELGDSALYLCASSLTGTNEKLFFGSGTQLSVL.

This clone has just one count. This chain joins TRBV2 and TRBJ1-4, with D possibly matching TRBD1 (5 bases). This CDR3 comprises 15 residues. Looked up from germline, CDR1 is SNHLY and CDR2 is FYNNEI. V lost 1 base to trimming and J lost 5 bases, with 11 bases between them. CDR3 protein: CASSEEKGRNEKLFF. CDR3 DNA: TGTGCCAGCAGTGAAGAGAAGGGGCGAAATGAAAAACTGTTTTTT.

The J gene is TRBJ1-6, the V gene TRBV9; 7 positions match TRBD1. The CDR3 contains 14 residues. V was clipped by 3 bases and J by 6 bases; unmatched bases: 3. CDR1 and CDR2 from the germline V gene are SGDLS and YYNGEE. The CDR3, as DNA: TGTGCCAGCAGCGCTCGACAGGGTAATTCACCCCTCCACTTT. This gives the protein CASSARQGNSPLHF.

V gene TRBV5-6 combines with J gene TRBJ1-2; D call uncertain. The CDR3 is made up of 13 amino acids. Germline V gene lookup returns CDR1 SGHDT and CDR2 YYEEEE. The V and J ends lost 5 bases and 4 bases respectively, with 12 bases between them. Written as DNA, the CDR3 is TGTGCCAGCAGTCCGTATGGGCCCTATGGCTACACCTTC. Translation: CASSPYGPYGYTF.

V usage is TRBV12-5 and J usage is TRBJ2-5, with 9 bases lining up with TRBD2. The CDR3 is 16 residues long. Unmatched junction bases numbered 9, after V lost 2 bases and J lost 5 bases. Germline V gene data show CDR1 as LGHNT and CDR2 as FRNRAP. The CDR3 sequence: CASGLPSSAGGETQYF. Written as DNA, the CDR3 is TGTGCTAGTGGTTTGCCCTCCTCCGCGGGGGGGGAGACCCAGTACTTC.

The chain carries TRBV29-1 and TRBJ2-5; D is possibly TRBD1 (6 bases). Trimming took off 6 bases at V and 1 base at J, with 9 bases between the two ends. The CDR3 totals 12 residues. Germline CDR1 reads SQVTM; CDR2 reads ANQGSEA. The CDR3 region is CSVNRVQETQYF. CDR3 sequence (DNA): TGCAGCGTGAACAGGGTCCAAGAGACCCAGTACTTC.

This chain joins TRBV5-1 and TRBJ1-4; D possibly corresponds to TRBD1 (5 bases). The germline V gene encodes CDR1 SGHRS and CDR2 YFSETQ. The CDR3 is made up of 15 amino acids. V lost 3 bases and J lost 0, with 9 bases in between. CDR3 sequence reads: CASSSAGTTNEKLFF. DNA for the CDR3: TGCGCCAGCAGCTCAGCAGGGACAACTAATGAAAAACTGTTTTTT.

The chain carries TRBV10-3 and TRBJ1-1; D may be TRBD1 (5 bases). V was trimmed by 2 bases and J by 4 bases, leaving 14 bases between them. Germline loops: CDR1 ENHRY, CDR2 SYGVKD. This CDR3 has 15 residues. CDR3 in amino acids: CAISEPRVGGTEAFF. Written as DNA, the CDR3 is TGTGCCATCAGTGAGCCCAGGGTTGGTGGCACTGAAGCTTTCTTT.

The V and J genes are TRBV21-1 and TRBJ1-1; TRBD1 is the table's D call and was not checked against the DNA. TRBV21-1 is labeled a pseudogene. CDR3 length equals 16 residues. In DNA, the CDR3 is TGTGCCAGCAGCCGAAACTCGACAGGGACGAACACTGAAGCTTTCTTT. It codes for CASSRNSTGTNTEAFF.

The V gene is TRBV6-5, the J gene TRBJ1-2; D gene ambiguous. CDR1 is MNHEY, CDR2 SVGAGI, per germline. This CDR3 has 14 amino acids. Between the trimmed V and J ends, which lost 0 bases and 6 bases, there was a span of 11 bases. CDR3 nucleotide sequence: TGTGCCAGCAGTTACTCTCCGGGGTTGGATGGCTACACCTTC. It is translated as CASSYSPGLDGYTF.

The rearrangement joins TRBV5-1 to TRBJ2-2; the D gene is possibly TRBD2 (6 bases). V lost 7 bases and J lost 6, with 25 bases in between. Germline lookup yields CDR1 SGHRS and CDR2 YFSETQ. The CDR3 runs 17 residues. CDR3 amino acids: CASAAGNPGRSAGELFF. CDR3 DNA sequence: TGCGCCAGCGCCGCCGGGAATCCGGGGAGGTCCGCCGGGGAGCTGTTTTTT.

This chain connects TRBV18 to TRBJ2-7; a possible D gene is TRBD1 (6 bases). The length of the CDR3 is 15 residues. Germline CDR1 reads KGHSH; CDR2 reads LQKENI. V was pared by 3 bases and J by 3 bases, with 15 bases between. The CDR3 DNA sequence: TGTGCCAGCTCACCGTACAGGGCAGGACGCTACGAGCAGTACTTC. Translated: CASSPYRAGRYEQYF. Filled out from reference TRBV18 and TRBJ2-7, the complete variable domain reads NAGVMQNPRHLVRRRGQEARLRCSPMKGHSHVYWYRQLPEEGLKFMVYLQKENIIDESGMPKERFSAEFPKEGPSILRIQQVVRGDSAAYFCASSPYRAGRYEQYFGPGTRLTVT.

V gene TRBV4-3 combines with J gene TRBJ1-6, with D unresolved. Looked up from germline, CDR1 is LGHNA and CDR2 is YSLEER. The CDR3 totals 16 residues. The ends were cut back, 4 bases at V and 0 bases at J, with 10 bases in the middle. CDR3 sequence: CASSRDWSSYNSPLHF. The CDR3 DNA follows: TGCGCCAGCAGCCGTGACTGGAGCTCCTATAATTCACCCCTCCACTTT.